This T cell receptor (beta chain) was retrieved from a study of T cells expressing NK-cell markers. Study-level background: According to the study, TCR beta repertoires originated from sorted CD3+CD56+NKG2C+, CD3+CD56+NKG2C- and CD3+CD56-NKG2C+ T cells.

The CDR3 extends over 13 amino acids. Germline CDR1 reads SGHAT; CDR2 reads FQNNGV. Study-wide results and limits: A handful of donors had dominant NKG2C+ clonotypes that comprised about 1.0-8% of their CD8+ T cells.

As regards this clonotype: Its antigen is undetermined.

What made the TCR beta cDNA was 5'RACE template switching with UMIs. TCRdb derives one entry per CDR3 protein from the 5' RACE reads, leaving out DNA. This sample's table has hundreds of thousands of distinct CDR3 sequences. This receptor was obtained from a woman aged 18 to 75 in good health. The sample consisted of blood T cells: a sorted CD56 or NKG2C T cell subset, CD4+ or CD8+ T cells, or bulk PBMC T cells (not recorded which). The V and J genes are TRBV11-2 and TRBJ1-2; the TCRdb D gene call, TRBD1, has no DNA to confirm it. The chain's CDR3 is CASSPGQGRGYTF.